This TCR beta chain was captured by sequencing in a study of human T cells and chemical hapten exposure. This clonotype showed up many times. The time point was: patch test 2, 6 weeks after DPC sensitization. Specified treatment: therapeutic diphenylcyclopropenone sensitization with weekly scalp DPC. Via MiXCR, TCRdb re-called the RACE reads, giving one row per CDR3 protein. The data contain just over 40,000 distinct CDR3 sequences, 3.3% of them singletons. Germline V gene lookup returns CDR1 MDHEN and CDR2 SYDVKM. Trimming removed 6 bases from V and 4 bases from J; junction bases left unmatched: 12. The CDR3 runs 15 residues.

This sequence was found in a man aged 35-49 years with alopecia areata. Some clones in this sample may be carry-over from other donors' samples. The sample in question was whole blood, obtained in connection with sensitization to the hapten diphenylcyclopropenone (DPC). V usage is TRBV28 and J usage is TRBJ2-7; 7 nucleotides match TRBD1. CDR3 in amino acids: CASSEGQLVPYEQYF. DNA of the CDR3: TGTGCCAGCAGCGAGGGACAGCTGGTTCCATACGAGCAGTACTTC.